This T cell receptor (beta chain) was observed in a study of regulatory T cells in long-lasting Graves disease. Study background: Graves' cases, newly diagnosed, had used antithyroid drugs under 3 months.

This clonotype occurred many times. With 4 bases removed from V and 0 bases from J, the gap between germline ends came to 12 bases. The CDR3 runs to 14 residues. CDR1 SQVTM and CDR2 ANQGSEA come from the germline V gene. Time point defined: newly diagnosed GD, antithyroid drugs for less than 3 months. From RNA extracted from PBMCs, the TCR library was made. The TCR beta library used iRepertoire HTBI primers with Arm-PCR amplification of CDR3. TCRdb reprocessed the multiplex PCR reads with MiXCR, giving one entry per CDR3 protein. The data show a few hundred thousand distinct CDR3 sequences, roughly 12% seen once. These same data were also listed under a study on T cells in Graves' hyperthyroidism and ophthalmopathy. That report notes: Aged 18 to 65, the patients had hyperthyroidism that was newly diagnosed and had lasted under 2 months. Diagnoses were established using clinical symptoms, serum thyroxine and TRAb, thyroid ultrasound and orbital computed tomography. The HTBI primer set served for first-round RT-PCR of the TCR CDR3.

Sequencing was performed on peripheral blood mononuclear cells (PBMCs), taken at new diagnosis, from a patient treated with antithyroid drugs. This clonotype was obtained from a man aged 25 to 40 with Graves disease. This chain links TRBV29-1 with TRBJ1-2, with no clear D. The DNA of the CDR3 is TGCAGCGTTGGCCGGTTGCTATCTAACTATGGCTACACCTTC. It translates to CSVGRLLSNYGYTF.